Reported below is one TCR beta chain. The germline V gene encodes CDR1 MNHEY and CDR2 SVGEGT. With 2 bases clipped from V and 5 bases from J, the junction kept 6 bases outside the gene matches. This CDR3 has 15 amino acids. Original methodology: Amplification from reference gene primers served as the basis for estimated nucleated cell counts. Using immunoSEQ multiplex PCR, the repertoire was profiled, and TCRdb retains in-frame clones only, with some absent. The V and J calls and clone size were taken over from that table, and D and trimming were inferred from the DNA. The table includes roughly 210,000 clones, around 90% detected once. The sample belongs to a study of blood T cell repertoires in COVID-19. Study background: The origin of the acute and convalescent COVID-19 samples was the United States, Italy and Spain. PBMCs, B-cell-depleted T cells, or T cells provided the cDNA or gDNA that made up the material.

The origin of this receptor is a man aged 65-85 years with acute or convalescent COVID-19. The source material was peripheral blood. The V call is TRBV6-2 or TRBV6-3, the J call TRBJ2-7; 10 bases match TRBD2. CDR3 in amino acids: CASSYKVAGGNEQYF. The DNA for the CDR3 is TGTGCCAGCAGTTACAAAGTAGCGGGAGGCAACGAGCAGTACTTC.